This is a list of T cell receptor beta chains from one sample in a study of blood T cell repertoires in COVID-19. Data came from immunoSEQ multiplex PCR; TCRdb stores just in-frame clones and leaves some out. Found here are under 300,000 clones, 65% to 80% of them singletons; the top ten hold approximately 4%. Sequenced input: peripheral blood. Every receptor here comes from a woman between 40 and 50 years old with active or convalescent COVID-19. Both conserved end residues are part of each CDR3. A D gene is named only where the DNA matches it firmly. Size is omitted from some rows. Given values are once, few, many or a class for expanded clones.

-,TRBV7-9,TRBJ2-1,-,CASSPPSGERLDEQFF,TGTGCCAGCAGCCCCCCATCCGGGGAAAGGTTAGATGAGCAGTTCTTC
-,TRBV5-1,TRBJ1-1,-,CASSSSNTEAFF,TGCGCCAGCAGCTCATCGAACACTGAAGCTTTCTTT
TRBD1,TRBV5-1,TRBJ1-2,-,CASSLPDRAGGYTF,TGCGCCAGCAGCTTACCGGACAGGGCGGGCGGCTACACCTTC
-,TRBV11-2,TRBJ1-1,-,CASSLAGGRTEAFF,TGTGCCAGCAGCTTAGCGGGGGGGCGTACTGAAGCTTTCTTT
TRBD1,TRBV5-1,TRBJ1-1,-,CASSWGDRASGTEAFF,TGCGCCAGCAGCTGGGGGGACAGAGCAAGCGGCACTGAAGCTTTCTTT
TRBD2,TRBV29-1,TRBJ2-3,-,CSGLAGVAGTDTQYF,TGCAGCGGACTAGCGGGGGTAGCTGGCACAGATACGCAGTATTTT
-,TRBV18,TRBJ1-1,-,CASSPTNTEAFF,TGTGCCAGCTCACCAACTAACACTGAAGCTTTCTTT
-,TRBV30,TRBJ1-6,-,CAWSPGNSPLHF,TGTGCCTGGAGCCCAGGGAATTCACCCCTCCACTTT
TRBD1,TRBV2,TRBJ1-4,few,CASRDRGAGEKLFF,TGTGCCAGCAGAGACAGGGGCGCGGGGGAAAAACTGTTTTTT
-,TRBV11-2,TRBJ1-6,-,CASSLLGRLGGNSPLHF,TGTGCCAGCAGCTTATTGGGGCGATTGGGAGGTAATTCACCCCTCCACTTT
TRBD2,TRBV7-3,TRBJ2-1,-,CASSSDPGLAGKHEQFF,TGTGCCAGCAGCTCTGACCCGGGACTAGCGGGAAAGCATGAGCAGTTCTTC
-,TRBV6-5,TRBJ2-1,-,CASSYSGQSSYNEQFF,TGTGCCAGCAGTTACTCAGGACAGAGCTCCTACAATGAGCAGTTCTTC
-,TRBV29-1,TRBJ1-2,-,CSVERQGNYGYTF,TGCAGCGTTGAACGGCAGGGTAACTATGGCTACACCTTC
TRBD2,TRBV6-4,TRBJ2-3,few,CASSEGLGDTDTQYF,TGTGCCAGCAGTGAGGGACTAGGGGACACAGATACGCAGTATTTT
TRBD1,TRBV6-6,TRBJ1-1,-,CASSLNPPQGAGTEAFF,TGTGCCAGCAGTCTGAACCCTCCACAGGGGGCTGGTACTGAAGCTTTCTTT
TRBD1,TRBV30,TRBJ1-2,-,CAWSPGGDYGYTF,TGTGCCTGGAGTCCAGGGGGCGACTATGGCTACACCTTC
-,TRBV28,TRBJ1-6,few,CASRGPSQGSPLHF,TGTGCCAGCAGAGGACCCTCCCAGGGTTCACCCCTCCACTTT
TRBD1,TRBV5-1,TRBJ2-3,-,CASSSRDSPSFTDTQYF,TGCGCCAGCAGCTCCCGGGACAGTCCATCGTTCACAGATACGCAGTATTTT
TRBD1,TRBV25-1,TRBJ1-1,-,CASSLTGGEAFF,TGTGCCAGCAGCCTGACAGGGGGTGAAGCTTTCTTT
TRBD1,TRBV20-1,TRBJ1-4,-,CSGTGVEKLFF,TGCAGTGGGACAGGGGTTGAAAAACTGTTTTTT
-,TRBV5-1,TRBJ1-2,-,CASSLLTGDYGYTF,TGCGCCAGCAGCTTACTGACAGGAGACTATGGCTACACCTTC
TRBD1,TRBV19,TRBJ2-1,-,CASSVGTGVTIWYNEQFF,TGTGCCAGTAGTGTTGGGACAGGGGTAACTATATGGTACAATGAGCAGTTCTTC
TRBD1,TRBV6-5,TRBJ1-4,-,CASSNAGGGSEKLFF,TGTGCCAGCAGTAACGCAGGGGGCGGGAGCGAAAAACTGTTTTTT
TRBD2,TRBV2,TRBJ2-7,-,CASSEVGGRYEQYF,TGTGCCAGCAGTGAAGTCGGGGGGAGATACGAGCAGTACTTC
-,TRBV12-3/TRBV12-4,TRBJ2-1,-,CASRTSHEQFF,TGTGCCAGCAGGACTAGTCATGAGCAGTTCTTC
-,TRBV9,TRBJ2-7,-,CASSVDHSSYEQYF,TGTGCCAGCAGCGTAGATCACAGTTCCTACGAGCAGTACTTC
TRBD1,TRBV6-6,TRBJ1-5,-,CASRPGTVNQPQHF,TGTGCCAGCAGACCCGGGACAGTAAATCAGCCCCAGCATTTT
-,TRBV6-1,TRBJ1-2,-,CASSEGGGGYGYTF,TGTGCCAGCAGTGAAGGCGGGGGTGGCTATGGCTACACCTTC
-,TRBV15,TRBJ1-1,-,CATSRQLNTEAFF,TGTGCCACCAGCAGGCAGTTGAACACTGAAGCTTTCTTT
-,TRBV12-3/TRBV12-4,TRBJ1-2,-,CASSFGGYGYTF,TGTGCCAGCAGTTTTGGCGGCTATGGCTACACCTTC
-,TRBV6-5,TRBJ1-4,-,CASRGQPATNEKLFF,TGTGCCAGCAGGGGGCAACCGGCAACTAATGAAAAACTGTTTTTT
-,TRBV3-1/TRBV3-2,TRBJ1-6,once,CASSQGHGNSPLHF,TGTGCCAGCAGCCAAGGCCACGGGAATTCACCCCTCCACTTT
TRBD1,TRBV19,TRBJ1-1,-,CASSRTGMNTEAFF,TGTGCCAGTAGTCGGACAGGGATGAACACTGAAGCTTTCTTT
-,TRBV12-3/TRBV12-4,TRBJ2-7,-,CASSFQGHEQYF,TGTGCCAGCAGTTTCCAGGGCCACGAGCAGTACTTC
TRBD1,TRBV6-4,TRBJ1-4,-,CASSDPTGTGLEKLFF,TGTGCCAGCAGTGACCCGACCGGGACAGGGCTCGAAAAACTGTTTTTT
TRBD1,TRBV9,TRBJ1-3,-,CASSLDWDRSGNTIYF,TGTGCCAGCAGCTTGGATTGGGACAGGTCTGGAAACACCATATATTTT
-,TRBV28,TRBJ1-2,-,CASSSAGPGYTF,TGTGCCAGCAGTTCCGCAGGGCCGGGCTACACCTTC
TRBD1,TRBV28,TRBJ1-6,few,CASSLRRQGGSYNSPLHF,TGTGCCAGCAGCTTACGACGACAGGGGGGCTCCTATAATTCACCCCTCCACTTT
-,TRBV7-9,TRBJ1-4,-,CASRLTGEGEKLFF,TGTGCCAGCAGGCTAACGGGGGAAGGGGAAAAACTGTTTTTT
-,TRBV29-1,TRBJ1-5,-,CSSKMIQSLSNQPQHF,TGCAGCTCGAAGATGATACAGAGCCTTAGCAATCAGCCCCAGCATTTT
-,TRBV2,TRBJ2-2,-,CASRRDYSGELFF,TGTGCCAGCAGGCGGGATTACAGCGGGGAGCTGTTTTTT
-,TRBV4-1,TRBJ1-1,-,CASSQGVLGGNGEAFF,TGCGCCAGCAGCCAAGGAGTATTGGGAGGGAATGGTGAAGCTTTCTTT
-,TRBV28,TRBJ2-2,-,CASSAQGYGPSSNTGELFF,TGTGCCAGCAGTGCTCAGGGATACGGCCCTTCTTCTAACACCGGGGAGCTGTTTTTT
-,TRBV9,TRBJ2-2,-,CASSVGTPNTGELFF,TGTGCCAGCAGCGTAGGGACACCGAACACCGGGGAGCTGTTTTTT
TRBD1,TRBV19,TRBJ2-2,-,CASSKTGGYGELFF,TGTGCCAGTAGCAAGACAGGGGGTTATGGGGAGCTGTTTTTT
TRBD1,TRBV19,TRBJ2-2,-,CASRDRGDTGELFF,TGTGCCAGCAGGGACAGGGGAGACACCGGGGAGCTGTTTTTT
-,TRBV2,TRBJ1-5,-,CASSDRESNQPQHF,TGTGCCAGCAGCGACCGGGAGAGCAATCAGCCCCAGCATTTT
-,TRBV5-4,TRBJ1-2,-,CASSTNGGSGYTF,TGTGCCAGCAGCACCAACGGGGGGAGTGGCTACACCTTC
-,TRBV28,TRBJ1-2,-,CASSPPELEGYTF,TGTGCCAGCAGCCCTCCGGAGCTAGAAGGCTACACCTTC
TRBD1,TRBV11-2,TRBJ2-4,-,CASSSDRENIQYF,TGTGCCAGCAGCTCTGACAGGGAAAACATTCAGTACTTC
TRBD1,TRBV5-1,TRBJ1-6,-,CASRESPGGSSPLHF,TGCGCCAGCAGGGAGAGTCCAGGGGGAAGCTCACCCCTCCACTTT
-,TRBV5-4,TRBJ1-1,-,CASSLDRLNTEAFF,TGTGCCAGCAGCCTCGACAGATTGAACACTGAAGCTTTCTTT
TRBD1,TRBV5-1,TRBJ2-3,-,CASSPGQGTDTQYF,TGCGCCAGCAGCCCTGGACAGGGCACAGATACGCAGTATTTT
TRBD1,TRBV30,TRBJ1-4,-,CANAGTGREKLFF,TGTGCCAACGCCGGGACAGGGAGGGAAAAACTGTTTTTT
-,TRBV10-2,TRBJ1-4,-,CASSQTRTNEKLFF,TGCGCCAGCAGCCAGACTCGAACTAATGAAAAACTGTTTTTT
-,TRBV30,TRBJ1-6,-,CAWSVLKGRANNSPLHF,TGTGCCTGGAGTGTACTAAAGGGCAGGGCGAATAATTCACCCCTCCACTTT
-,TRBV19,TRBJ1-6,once,CASSISKGAPLHF,TGTGCCAGTAGTATTAGTAAGGGAGCACCCCTCCACTTT
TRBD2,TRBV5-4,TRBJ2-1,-,CASSSAGTRTYNEQFF,TGTGCCAGCAGCTCAGCCGGGACTAGAACCTACAATGAGCAGTTCTTC
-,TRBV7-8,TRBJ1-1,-,CASSLQMNTEAFF,TGTGCCAGCAGCCTACAGATGAACACTGAAGCTTTCTTT
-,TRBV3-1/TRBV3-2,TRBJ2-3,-,CASSPGERPGTQYF,TGTGCCAGCAGCCCTGGCGAGAGACCGGGTACGCAGTATTTT